This passage covers 2 T cell receptor beta chains from one sample sequenced in a study of blood T cell repertoires in COVID-19. Assay used: immunoSEQ multiplex PCR; TCRdb lists only in-frame clones, some missing. In the table there are a few hundred thousand clones, 80% to 90% of which are singletons. The sample taken for sequencing was peripheral blood. All receptors derive from a man younger than 30 who had recovered from COVID-19.

The V and J genes are TRBV9 and TRBJ2-3; 7 nucleotides align to TRBD2. Looked up from germline, CDR1 is SGDLS and CDR2 is YYNGEE. V lost 2 bases and J lost 6; bases outside the gene matches: 3. CDR3 size: 13 residues. The CDR3 DNA reads TGTGCCAGCAGCGTGGGACTAACGGATACGCAGTATTTT. Its translation: CASSVGLTDTQYF.

The chain combines TRBV7-3 with TRBJ2-1, with a weak D call TRBD1 (6 bases). The V end was cut by 3 bases, the J end by 8 bases, with 20 bases between. CDR1 is SGHTA and CDR2 is FQGTGA in the germline V gene. The CDR3 has 16 amino acids. The CDR3 nucleotides are TGTGCCAGCAGCTTCCTTGCAGGGGCTACTAAGGATGAGCAGTTCTTC. This encodes CASSFLAGATKDEQFF.